This T cell receptor (beta chain) was found in a study of CD8+ T cells in alopecia areata (dated by TCRdb to 2017 to 2018). With respect to the entire study: Treated patients were enrolled in an open-label pilot trial of oral tofacitinib, 5 to 10 mg twice daily, for moderate-to-severe alopecia areata. Patients received tofacitinib for 6 to 18 months and were then followed off drug for 6 months to check for delayed response and recurrence. To study T cell clonal expansion in alopecia areata, the researchers applied high-throughput TCRbeta sequencing to both the C3H/HeJ mouse model and human patients. Human TCRbeta sequencing covered scalp tissue and sorted CD4+ and CD8+ peripheral blood T cells from patchy and totalis/universalis alopecia areata patients and healthy controls. Patients on tofacitinib were biopsied at baseline and after 4 and 24 weeks of treatment, and several of the patients also had a later scalp biopsy. Clonality in the scalp was compared among normal scalp (n=4), patchy alopecia areata scalp (n=8), and alopecia totalis/universalis scalp (n=8). RNA was extracted with the PAXgene miRNA kit for fixed scalp, the miRNeasy kit for PBMCs, and the RNeasy kit for mouse skin. TCRbeta CDR3 regions were amplified by immunoSEQ multiplex PCR using 35 Vbeta forward and 13 Jbeta reverse primers. The full study reports these points: Lesional scalp, especially in alopecia totalis/universalis, showed higher clonality and more expanded CD8+ clones than normal scalp, suggesting antigenic drive. Resident alphabeta T cells in normal human skin are also sequenced, complicating scalp TCR repertoire analysis, unlike mouse skin dominated by gammadelta T cells. TCR sequences shared between patients were less clear than in mice, possibly partly because of HLA diversity in the patient population.

Libraries were constructed by the immunoSEQ multiplex PCR assay. RNA was extracted from all samples and reverse transcribed into cDNA as template for TCR sequencing. First-strand cDNA was synthesized using SuperScript III with a 2:1 mix of oligo-dT and random hexamers. A synthetic immune receptor repertoire was used to measure amplification bias, and any remaining bias was corrected computationally. Per the original workflow: After raw reads were preprocessed to remove errors, the CDR3 was defined following IMGT conventions as running from the conserved cysteine to phenylalanine. Clonality was computed by normalizing Shannon entropy by log2 of the number of productive unique TCRs and subtracting the result from 1. Scalp TCRbeta sequences were cross-referenced with sorted blood CD4 and CD8 repertoires so that the CD4 or CD8 identity of scalp clones could be inferred. TCRdb retrieved this table from immuneACCESS and kept in-frame rearrangements only. Not all clones are present; in checked studies, unresolved V genes account for under half, and no reason is known for the remainder. Clone size and the V and J calls come from that table; the DNA yielded D and trimming. Here the sample has approximately 150,000 clones; approximately 65% occur a single time. The ten largest clones capture 9.5% to 12% of the sample.

The time point label here, explained by the study, means: baseline before oral tofacitinib. Lesional scalp punch biopsies and peripheral blood were obtained from alopecia areata patients. PBMCs were isolated by density centrifugation and stained for CD3, CD4 and CD8, and CD4+ and CD8+ T cells were sorted on a FACSAria. Between the V and J ends, shortened by 5 bases and 3 bases respectively, the junction contains 11 bases. Taken from the germline V gene, the CDR1 and CDR2 loops are MNHEY and SVGAGI. The CDR3 measures 13 amino acids from cysteine to phenylalanine. The only DNA kept is the CDR3, 39 bases in frame from the first base. About this clone: Its antigen has not been determined. There are no base qualities to consult, and no much larger clone falls within one base.

Material: CD8+ T cells sorted from blood, obtained at week 0. The chain links TRBV6-5 with TRBJ2-7, with the D call perhaps TRBD1 or TRBD2, as 5 bases match in each case. The sequence derives from a human donor with alopecia areata. The CDR3 corresponds to CASSPRDGYEQYF. The nucleotides read TGTGCCAGCAGTCCCCGGGACGGCTACGAGCAGTACTTC.